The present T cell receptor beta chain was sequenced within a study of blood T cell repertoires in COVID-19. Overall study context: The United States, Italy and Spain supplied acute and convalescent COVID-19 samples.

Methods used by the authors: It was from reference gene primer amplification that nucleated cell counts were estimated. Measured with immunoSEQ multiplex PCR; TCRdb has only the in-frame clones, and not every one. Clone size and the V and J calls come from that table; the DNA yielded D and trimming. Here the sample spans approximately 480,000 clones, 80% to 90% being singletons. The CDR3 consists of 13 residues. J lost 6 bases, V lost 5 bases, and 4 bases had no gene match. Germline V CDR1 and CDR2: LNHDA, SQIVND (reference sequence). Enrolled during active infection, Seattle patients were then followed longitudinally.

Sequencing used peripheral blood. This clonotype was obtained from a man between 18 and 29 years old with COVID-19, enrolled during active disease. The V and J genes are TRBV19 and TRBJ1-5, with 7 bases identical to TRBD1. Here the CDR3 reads CASSQTGSQPQHF. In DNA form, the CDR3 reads TGTGCCAGTAGTCAGACAGGGAGTCAGCCCCAGCATTTT.